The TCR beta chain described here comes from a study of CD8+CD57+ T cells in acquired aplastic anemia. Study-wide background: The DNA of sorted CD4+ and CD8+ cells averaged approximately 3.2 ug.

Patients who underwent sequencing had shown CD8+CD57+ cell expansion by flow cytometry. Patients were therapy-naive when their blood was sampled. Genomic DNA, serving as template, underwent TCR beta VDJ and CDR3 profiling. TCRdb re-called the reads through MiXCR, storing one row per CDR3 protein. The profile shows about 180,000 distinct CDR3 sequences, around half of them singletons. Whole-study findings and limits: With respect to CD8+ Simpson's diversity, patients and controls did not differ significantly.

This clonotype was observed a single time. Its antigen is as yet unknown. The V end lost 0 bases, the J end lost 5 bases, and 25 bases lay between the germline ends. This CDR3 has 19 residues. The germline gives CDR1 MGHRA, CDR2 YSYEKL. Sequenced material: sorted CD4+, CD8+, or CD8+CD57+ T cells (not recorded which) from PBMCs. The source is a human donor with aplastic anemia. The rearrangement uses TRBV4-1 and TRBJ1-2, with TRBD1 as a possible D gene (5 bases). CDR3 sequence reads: CASSQEARGTPGWEYGYTF. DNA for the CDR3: TGCGCCAGCAGCCAAGAGGCCCGGGGCACGCCTGGTTGGGAATATGGCTACACCTTC.